This is a list of T cell receptor beta chains from one sample in a study of T cells after yellow fever vaccination. TCRdb reanalysed the 5' RACE reads using MiXCR and keeps one entry per CDR3 protein. The repertoire holds a few hundred thousand distinct CDR3 sequences, with about 9.5% as singletons. Sample: PBMCs, taken on the day of the first yellow fever vaccination. The source is a young man who received the YFV17D yellow fever vaccine. The conserved cysteine and the conserved F or W are not part of the CDR3 here.

V | CDR3
TRBV19 | ASSIDSGYGYT
TRBV6-2/TRBV6-3 | ASSYNRKNIQY
TRBV7-9 | ASSWAAGLEDQPQH
TRBV20-1 | SASEGPNGYT
TRBV20-1 | SARRQTGPEY
TRBV4-3 | ASSQDLLDGETQY
TRBV7-2 | ASSRRHENIQY
TRBV7-2 | ASSLVRRGEQF
TRBV12-3/TRBV12-4 | ASSGTVINQPQH
TRBV20-1 | SARKPGGGAGTEAF
TRBV5-1 | ASSWEDLNTEAF
TRBV6-4 | ASSETSGGAHEQF
TRBV18 | ASSPAGSNTEAF
TRBV4-1 | ASSRGQGHTYEQY